Following are 10 T cell receptor beta chains from one sample sequenced in a study of regulatory T cells in long-lasting Graves disease. The sample's time point: newly diagnosed GD, antithyroid drugs for less than 3 months. RNA from PBMCs was the source of the TCR library. Investigators prepared the TCR beta libraries by applying iRepertoire HTBI primers and Arm-PCR of CDR3 regions. TCRdb itself ran the multiplex PCR reads through MiXCR, one entry per CDR3 protein. The table has fewer than 400,000 distinct CDR3 sequences, 18% seen once; the top ten hold more than 35%. The sample consisted of peripheral blood mononuclear cells (PBMCs), taken at new diagnosis, from a patient treated with antithyroid drugs. These receptors were obtained from a female donor with Graves disease.

This clonotype turned up a few times. The V call is TRBV19, the J call TRBJ2-4, with D perhaps TRBD1 or TRBD2 (5 bases each). The V and J ends lost 10 bases and 1 base respectively, with 20 bases between them. The CDR3 has 16 amino acids. Germline V CDR1 and CDR2: LNHDA, SQIVND (reference sequence). This CDR3 is CATSSRGVGAKNIQYF. As DNA, the CDR3 is TGTGCCACCTCAAGTCGGGGCGTCGGGGCCAAAAACATTCAGTACTTC.

This clonotype was seen once. A far larger clone is one nucleotide away, so this likely arose from a read error. The chain combines TRBV11-2 with TRBJ2-5; 12 nucleotides align to TRBD2. Trimming took 6 bases from V and 3 from J; bases not matched to a gene: 14. CDR3 size: 18 residues. In germline, CDR1 is SGHAT, CDR2 FQNNGV. The CDR3 loop is CASSSPDPSSGREETQYF. CDR3 DNA: TGTGCCAGCAGTTCTCCTGACCCCTCTAGCGGGAGGGAAGAGACCCAGTACTTC. Filled out from reference TRBV11-2 and TRBJ2-5, the complete variable domain reads EAGVAQSPRYKIIEKRQSVAFWCNPISGHATLYWYQQILGQGPKLLIQFQNNGVVDDSQLPKDRFSAERLKGVDSTLKIQPAKLEDSAVYLCASSSPDPSSGREETQYFGPGTRLLVL.

This clonotype was detected many times. This rearrangement joins TRBV6-5 to TRBJ2-1; D may be TRBD1 or TRBD2 (5 bases each). The CDR3 extends over 16 amino acids. Germline CDR1 reads MNHEY; CDR2 reads SVGAGI. The V gene lost 2 bases and the J gene lost 8 bases, with 19 bases spanning the gap. The CDR3 spells CASSYVGASGSDEQFF. The CDR3 nucleotides read TGTGCCAGCAGTTACGTAGGGGCATCGGGGAGCGATGAGCAGTTCTTC.

This clonotype came up many times. The chain links TRBV20-1 to TRBJ1-4, with 11 positions matching TRBD1. The V segment lost 6 bases and the J segment 2 bases; nucleotides outside the gene matches: 14. The CDR3 loop spans 18 amino acids. From germline, CDR1 is DFQATT and CDR2 SNEGSKA (reference sequence). Here the CDR3 DNA reads TGCAGTGCCCTGGCCGGGACAGGGGGTTCCCCCACTAATGAAAAACTGTTTTTT. Translating gives CSALAGTGGSPTNEKLFF.

V and J are TRBV7-6 and TRBJ2-2, with TRBD2 matching over 10 bases. V dropped 3 bases and J dropped 1; count of bases not matched to a gene: 11. CDR3 length: 19 residues. Germline V CDR1 and CDR2: SGHVS, FNYEAQ. Here the CDR3 reads CASSLGFLGLAENTGELFF. The CDR3 nucleotides are TGTGCCAGCAGCTTGGGTTTCCTCGGACTAGCGGAGAACACCGGGGAGCTGTTTTTT.

This clonotype showed up many times. The chain combines TRBV4-1 with TRBJ1-5; D unresolved. The CDR3 has 15 residues. Germline CDR1 MGHRA, CDR2 YSYEKL. V was trimmed by 0 bases and J by 4 bases, leaving 10 bases between them. For the CDR3, the DNA is TGCGCCAGCAGCCAAGATGGCCAGAATAATCAGCCCCAGCATTTT. Its protein product is CASSQDGQNNQPQHF.

This clonotype showed up many times. This chain connects TRBV6-1 to TRBJ2-1; 10 bases are a match to TRBD2. CDR1 is MNHNS and CDR2 is SASEGT in the germline V gene. There are 14 residues in the CDR3. The V and J ends lost 6 bases and 9 bases, in that order; junction bases with no gene match: 8. The CDR3: CASRTSGRASEQFF. The DNA of the CDR3 is TGTGCCAGCAGGACAAGCGGGAGGGCCTCTGAGCAGTTCTTC.

This clonotype was counted many times. CDR3 nucleotide sequence: TGTGCCAGCAGCTTAGTCTCGGAAGCTTTCTTT. This translates into CASSLVSEAFF. The chain combines TRBV11-2 with TRBJ1-1; no clear D. Germline V lookup: CDR1 SGHAT, CDR2 FQNNGV. The CDR3 runs 11 residues. V lost 1 base to trimming and J lost 8 bases, with 5 bases between them.

This clonotype was detected a few times. The chain joins TRBV30 to TRBJ1-3, with D unresolved. Germline V lookup: CDR1 GTSNPN, CDR2 SVGIG (reference sequence). There are 12 residues in the CDR3. Trimming cost V 6 bases and J 4 bases, with 10 bases left between them. CDR3 sequence: CACQAPGNTIYF. In DNA form, the CDR3 reads TGTGCCTGCCAGGCCCCAGGAAACACCATATATTTT.

Only a few counts were recorded for this clonotype. The chain links TRBV6-1 to TRBJ2-6; D uncertain. Per germline, CDR1 MNHNS and CDR2 SASEGT. V dropped 0 bases and J dropped 1 base, with 4 bases sitting between them. CDR3 length: 15 amino acids. The CDR3 nucleotides are TGTGCCAGCAGTGAAGCAGGGTCTGGGGCCAACGTCCTGACTTTC. It specifies CASSEAGSGANVLTF.